This T cell receptor beta chain came from a study of T cell repertoires in cytomegalovirus infection. Regarding the study as a whole: Adding up the frequency of public TCR beta families identified people who carried CMV plus the relevant HLA.

TCRdb recomputed calls from the reads with MiXCR, one row per CDR3 protein. The table includes roughly 500,000 distinct CDR3 sequences, approximately 10% detected once. In regard to this clonotype: The antigen remains unidentified.

The CDR3 runs to 14 residues. Trimming cost V 2 bases and J 0 bases, with 10 bases left between them. Germline assignment: CDR1 SQVTM and CDR2 ANQGSEA. This sequence originates from a human donor in good health (CMV status not recorded). Some clones in this sample may be carry-over from other donors' samples. J is TRBJ1-2 and V is TRBV29-1; D is uncertain. The sample taken for sequencing was PBMCs. CDR3: CSVERTFPNYGYTF. The CDR3, as DNA: TGCAGCGTTGAAAGGACGTTCCCTAACTATGGCTACACCTTC.